A selection of T cell receptor beta chains follows, all from one sample in a study of T cell responses to AZD1222 COVID-19 vaccine. TCRdb's table, derived via immunoSEQ multiplex PCR, lists solely in-frame clones and lacks some. Counted here are approximately 190,000 clones, over 70% occurring once; the ten biggest clones make up 2.5% to 3%. Specimen: peripheral blood, collected on day 0 of MenACWY control vaccination. These receptors were taken from an adult in good health. The conserved cysteine and the conserved F or W are not part of the CDR3 here. The D gene is left open where the match is weak.

v_call	d_call	j_call	cdr3_aa
TRBV4-1	-	TRBJ1-1	ASSAEDFSVTEAF
TRBV4-3	TRBD2	TRBJ2-1	ASSQVEAGDRF
TRBV6-5	TRBD2	TRBJ2-3	ASSYGTRGSDTQY
TRBV19	-	TRBJ1-2	ASSPSLLRQAGYYGYT
TRBV2	-	TRBJ2-7	ASRPGAYEQY
TRBV11-2	-	TRBJ2-3	ASSLAGDTQY
TRBV7-2	TRBD1	TRBJ2-3	ASRSTGFFTDTQY
TRBV2	-	TRBJ1-2	ASNRDLTEYT
TRBV7-8	-	TRBJ1-1	ASSLAGEGKTTEAF
TRBV7-2	TRBD1	TRBJ1-5	ASSSTGANQPQH